This T cell receptor beta chain was identified during a study of radiation and T cells in renal cell carcinoma. Concerning this clone itself: Its specificity is unknown.

Time point denoted: blood 2 weeks post-SBRT. The sample's treatment: 15 Gy SBRT to primary tumor, nephrectomy 4 weeks later. The tumor was a clear cell renal cell carcinoma. The V and J ends lost 1 base and 5 bases, in that order; junction bases with no gene match: 11. CDR3 size: 17 residues. Per germline, CDR1 LGHNA and CDR2 YSLEER. The protocol was immunoSEQ multiplex PCR, while the TCRdb copy is restricted to in-frame clones and leaves out a portion. The data show 100,000 to 150,000 clones, about four fifths seen once. Whole-study results and caveats: Baseline intratumoral clonotype presence is unknown without pretreatment biopsies.

The gene calls are TRBV4-3 and TRBJ2-3; 8 nucleotides line up with TRBD2. The input for sequencing was blood, taken from a patient whose treatment included radiotherapy and nephrectomy. The TCR originated in a man aged 50-60 years with renal cell carcinoma. The CDR3 DNA reads TGCGCCAGCAGCCAAGGTGGCGGGGGGCCGGTCGGAGATACGCAGTATTTT. Residues: CASSQGGGGPVGDTQYF.